Listed here are 2 T cell receptor beta chains from one sample, sequenced in a study of cytomegalovirus exposure and HLA in healthy donors. With 60 Vbeta and 13 Jbeta primers, the PCR was carried out. The table came from immunoSEQ multiplex PCR; TCRdb's copy has only in-frame clones and leaves some out. The sample yields 200,000 to 250,000 clones, approximately 82% seen once. The sequenced sample consisted of PBMCs. The receptor set was obtained from a middle-aged woman in good health and CMV-seronegative.

The rearrangement joins TRBV2 to TRBJ1-1, with 7 nucleotides matching TRBD1. The CDR3 is 13 residues long. Germline CDR1 and CDR2: SNHLY and FYNNEI. Trimming removed 11 bases from V and 2 bases from J; junction bases left unmatched: 8. The CDR3 bases are TGTGCCGCCAATCACAGGGGCAACACTGAAGCTTTCTTT. Translation: CAANHRGNTEAFF.

J is TRBJ1-1 and V is TRBV10-2, with D possibly being TRBD1 (6 bases). The V and J ends lost 6 bases and 1 base respectively, with 12 bases between them. Germline CDR1 reads WSHSY; CDR2 reads SAAADI. This CDR3 contains 14 residues. CDR3 coding DNA: TGCGCCAGCAGACCCCAGGGGCCGAACACTGAAGCTTTCTTT. It is translated as CASRPQGPNTEAFF.